This T cell receptor beta chain was recovered during a study of OX40 agonist ivuxolimab in advanced cancers. At the level of the study: Prior therapy, whether anti-PD-1, anti-PD-L1 or anti-CTLA-4, was allowed, and 30% to 40% had some.

Patients who had autoimmune disease history or got systemic immunosuppression were left out. Germline V gene sequence: CDR1 SGHRS, CDR2 YFSETQ. The CDR3 is made up of 15 amino acids. V was pared by 3 bases and J by 7 bases, with 10 bases of the junction left unmatched. The repertoire was sequenced with immunoSEQ multiplex PCR; TCRdb's copy has only in-frame clones and lacks some. The sample contains roughly 59,000 clones, 84% of which appear only once. Concerning this clone: The antigen remains undetermined.

Study conclusions and caveats: Relatively little clonal expansion, among the lowest observed, appeared in partial responders at 0.1-3.0 mg/kg.

This chain uses TRBV5-1 with TRBJ2-7, with 10 bases that match TRBD2. The source was CD4+ or CD8+ T cells sorted from blood, collected in a trial of the OX40 agonist ivuxolimab. This TCR was recovered from an adult with an advanced solid tumor such as melanoma, head and neck, liver or kidney cancer. CDR3 in amino acids: CASSYSGTSEGEQYF. Written as DNA, the CDR3 is TGCGCCAGCAGCTACTCCGGGACTAGCGAAGGGGAGCAGTACTTC.